The 10 T cell receptor beta chains given below trace back to one sample, sequenced in a study of blood T cells in healthy people across ages. Alongside a J-beta primer mix, a sample-barcoded 5' primer served in a second PCR lasting roughly 7 to 12 cycles. TCRdb re-derived calls from the 5' RACE reads in MiXCR, one entry per CDR3 protein. The data show approximately 850,000 distinct CDR3 sequences, roughly 64% seen once. The sequencing input was blood. The receptors derive from a man between 25 and 39 years old in good health.

This clonotype was seen more than once but under ten times. The chain employs TRBV20-1 and TRBJ1-2; unclear D gene. The V end lost 1 base, the J end lost 5 bases, and 14 bases lay between the germline ends. This CDR3 contains 14 residues. CDR1 is DFQATT and CDR2 is SNEGSKA in the germline V gene (reference sequence). The CDR3 DNA reads as TGCAGTGCTAGAGGCGAGGGATTGGGGTATGGCTACACCTTC. Translating gives CSARGEGLGYGYTF.

The rearrangement uses TRBV20-1 and TRBJ1-6; D ambiguous. The CDR3 spans 15 residues. Germline CDR1 and CDR2: DFQATT and SNEGSKA (reference sequence). The V and J ends lost 6 bases and 0 bases respectively, with 12 bases between them. CDR3 in DNA: TGCAGTGCGCGAAGACAAGTCTCCTATAATTCACCCCTCCACTTT. Protein sequence: CSARRQVSYNSPLHF.

This clonotype was counted only a few times. The chain is built from TRBV6-5 and TRBJ2-1, with D perhaps TRBD1 (6 bases). This CDR3 has 14 amino acids. CDR1 and CDR2 from the germline V gene are MNHEY and SVGAGI. The V gene lost 0 bases and the J gene lost 9 bases, with 12 bases spanning the gap. The CDR3 region is CASSYSGGLSEQFF. DNA of the CDR3: TGTGCCAGCAGTTACTCAGGGGGTCTCAGTGAGCAGTTCTTC.

This clonotype was picked up a small number of times. The chain is built from TRBV7-2 and TRBJ2-4; no reliable D call. From germline, CDR1 is SGHTA and CDR2 FQGNSA. The CDR3 has 16 residues. With 5 bases removed from V and 0 bases from J, the gap between germline ends came to 14 bases. CDR3: CASSRVKTLAKNIQYF. The CDR3 DNA is TGTGCCAGCAGCAGAGTAAAAACATTAGCCAAAAACATTCAGTACTTC.

The gene calls are TRBV28 and TRBJ1-2, with D unclear. From germline, CDR1 is MDHEN and CDR2 SYDVKM. This CDR3 has 12 amino acids. The germline V and J ends were trimmed by 6 bases and 5 bases, with 10 bases remaining between them. The CDR3 protein is CASSISGYGYTF. The CDR3 DNA sequence: TGTGCCAGCAGCATCTCTGGGTATGGCTACACCTTC.

V and J are TRBV28 and TRBJ1-1, with TRBD1 identical over 7 bases. The CDR3 is 16 amino acids. V was pared by 2 bases and J by 8 bases, with 14 bases of the junction left unmatched. Germline V gives CDR1 MDHEN, CDR2 SYDVKM. CDR3 bases: TGTGCCAGCAGTTTAAGTAGAGAGGGGGCACAATGGGAAGCTTTCTTT. This translates into CASSLSREGAQWEAFF.

This chain uses TRBV2 with TRBJ2-7, with D hard to call. Germline V lookup: CDR1 SNHLY, CDR2 FYNNEI. CDR3 length: 15 amino acids. V lost 2 bases to trimming and J lost 2 bases, with 13 bases between them. CDR3 nucleotides: TGTGCCAGCAGTGAAAGGCGTCAGGATCCCTACGAGCAGTACTTC. Residues: CASSERRQDPYEQYF.

The DNA of the CDR3 is TGTGCCTGGACGACAGGGATGGCCTACGAGCAGTACTTC. Protein: CAWTTGMAYEQYF. The chain combines TRBV30 with TRBJ2-7; 7 nucleotides align to TRBD1. The CDR3 loop spans 13 amino acids. Germline V lookup: CDR1 GTSNPN, CDR2 SVGIG (reference sequence). After removal of 4 bases from V and 2 bases from J, the junction contained 5 bases not matched to a gene.

This clonotype was found a few times. The rearrangement links TRBV6-2 or TRBV6-3 to TRBJ2-7; maybe TRBD1 (5 bases). The germline V gene has CDR1 MNHEY and CDR2 SVGEGT. V was shortened by 7 bases and J by 3 bases, with 16 bases between the two germline ends. The CDR3 runs to 14 residues. CDR3 sequence reads: CASTVKIQGYEQYF. In DNA, the CDR3 is TGTGCCAGCACTGTAAAGATTCAGGGCTACGAGCAGTACTTC.

The chain combines TRBV7-9 with TRBJ2-2, with 13 bases identical to TRBD2. CDR1 and CDR2 (germline): SEHNR, FQNEAQ (reference sequence). J gave up 5 bases and V 5 bases, and 5 bases lay outside the gene matches. The CDR3 has 16 amino acids. CDR3 amino acids: CASSVGLAGVTGELFF. The CDR3, as DNA: TGTGCCAGCAGCGTAGGACTAGCGGGAGTAACCGGGGAGCTGTTTTTT.